This T cell receptor beta chain was retrieved from a study of beta chain features in type 1 diabetes. Overall study results and limits: Any PCR bias toward short templates would affect both groups alike. Among all four CD4+ subsets, Type 1 diabetes patients had TCRB CDR3s that were moderately but significantly shorter. Researchers reported that naive, central memory and Treg TCRB repertoires appeared more similar in patients than in healthy donors.

Regarding this clone: Antigen unknown.

Sequencing targeted expressed TCRB transcripts, as all isolated RNA had been reverse transcribed. Profiled with immunoSEQ multiplex PCR; TCRdb holds only in-frame clones, not every one. Here the sample spans 300,000 to 450,000 clones, roughly 13% being singletons. Trimming cost V 3 bases and J 4 bases, with 7 bases left between them. This CDR3 has 13 amino acids. The V gene's germline CDR1 is KGHSH and CDR2 LQKENI. The sequence was obtained from a woman aged 18 to 35 with type 1 diabetes. The chain has TRBV18 and TRBJ1-5; the D is unclear. The sequencing input was naive CD4+ T cells from blood. As DNA, the CDR3 is TGTGCCAGCTCACCCCAACAGAATCAGCCCCAGCATTTT. Its translation is CASSPQQNQPQHF.